This T cell receptor beta chain emerged from a study of blood T cell repertoires in COVID-19. In the study overall: PBMCs, B-cell-depleted T cells, or T cells provided the cDNA or gDNA that made up the material.

CDR1 and CDR2 from the germline V gene are SGDLS and YYNGEE. Germline trimming cut 0 bases from V and 7 bases from J; bases unmatched to any gene: 4. The CDR3 spans 15 residues. Data came from immunoSEQ multiplex PCR; TCRdb stores just in-frame clones and leaves some out. The sample includes some 250,000 clones, 84% seen only once; the top ten take 4.2%. This sequence joins TRBV9 and TRBJ2-7, with 13 bases that match TRBD2. This receptor was identified in a man aged 55 to 70 with acute or convalescent COVID-19. Sequencing input: peripheral blood. The CDR3 protein is CASSVGTSGRGEQYF. CDR3 DNA sequence: TGTGCCAGCAGCGTAGGGACTAGCGGGAGAGGAGAGCAGTACTTC.